Listed here are 24 T cell receptor beta chains from one sample, sequenced in a study of read filtering for tumor transcriptome and immune sequencing. From about 400 ng of RNA, a library with molecular barcoded alpha/delta and beta/gamma adaptors was made. From the reads, TCRdb called clonotypes with MiXCR, one entry per CDR3 protein. The repertoire holds 100,000 to 150,000 distinct CDR3 sequences, with over 10% as singletons. The sequenced material came from a population of CD138-negative cells sorted from bone marrow. These receptor sequences come from a donor aged 40 or older with multiple myeloma.

In this sample, this clonotype turned up a few times. V is TRBV7-9 and J is TRBJ2-7, with TRBD2 as a possible D gene (6 bases). This CDR3 is 14 amino acids long. The germline gives CDR1 SEHNR, CDR2 FQNEAQ (reference sequence). V was pared by 5 bases and J by 7 bases, with 18 bases between. The CDR3 DNA follows: TGTGCCAGCAGCAACTGGGACTCTCCGTGGGAGCAGTACTTC. Translation: CASSNWDSPWEQYF.

As for this clonotype: A much larger clone lies a single base off, so this may be a read error. This chain links TRBV7-9 with TRBJ2-1; D is undetermined. This CDR3 is built from 12 residues. Germline V gene data show CDR1 as SEHNR and CDR2 as FQNEAQ (reference sequence). CDR3 coding DNA: TGTGCCAGCAGCGACCAGGCAACTGAGCAGGTCTTC. Its translation: CASSDQATEQVF.

This clonotype showed up just a few times. A clone one base away is much larger, so this may be a read error. This rearrangement joins TRBV9 to TRBJ1-1; D might be TRBD1 (5 bases). V was trimmed by 7 bases and J by 1 base, leaving 11 bases between them. CDR1 SGDLS and CDR2 YYNGEE come from the germline V gene. There are 13 residues in the CDR3. CDR3: CASGGGPNTEAFF. CDR3 sequence (DNA): TGTGCCAGCGGCGGGGGACCGAACACTGAAGCTTTCTTT.

At least ten counts were recorded for this clonotype. This rearrangement joins TRBV20-1 to TRBJ1-4, with 7 positions matching TRBD1. V shed 6 bases, J shed 0 bases, and the junction held 4 bases outside the gene matches. CDR3 size: 14 residues. Germline-derived CDR1 and CDR2 are DFQATT and SNEGSKA (reference sequence). CDR3 region: CSAGQGATNEKLFF. The CDR3 DNA follows: TGCAGTGCGGGGCAGGGGGCAACTAATGAAAAACTGTTTTTT.

The sample holds many counts of this clonotype. The chain couples TRBV20-1 to TRBJ2-1, with TRBD2 as a possible D gene (5 bases). The CDR3 runs to 16 residues. Germline CDR1 is DFQATT and CDR2 is SNEGSKA (reference sequence). Trimming left V 3 bases short and J 0 bases short, with 15 bases between. The CDR3 here is CSASNPGTSSYNEQFF. The CDR3 DNA follows: TGCAGTGCTAGCAACCCGGGAACTAGCTCCTACAATGAGCAGTTCTTC.

This clonotype was seen at least ten times. The rearrangement uses TRBV29-1 and TRBJ2-1, with D unclear. Trimming took 3 bases from V and 0 from J, leaving 15 bases between them. Germline V CDR1 and CDR2: SQVTM, ANQGSEA. The CDR3 totals 16 residues. The CDR3 region has the DNA TGCAGCGTTGATAATCCAGCCGTAAGCTCCTACAATGAGCAGTTCTTC. Translation gives CSVDNPAVSSYNEQFF.

This clonotype appeared many times. The chain recombines TRBV28 with TRBJ2-1; either TRBD1 or TRBD2 may fit D (7 bases each). Looked up from germline, CDR1 is MDHEN and CDR2 is SYDVKM. Trimming shortened V by 6 bases and J by 4 bases, and 19 bases separated the two germline ends. There are 16 residues in the CDR3. CDR3 in amino acids: CASRQGRGGNYNEQFF. The CDR3 nucleotides are TGTGCCAGCAGACAGGGGCGCGGGGGTAATTACAATGAGCAGTTCTTC.

This clonotype was detected many times. This chain joins TRBV19 and TRBJ2-1; a weak D match, TRBD2 (5 bases). The CDR3 has 16 amino acids. The germline V gene encodes CDR1 LNHDA and CDR2 SQIVND (reference sequence). V lost 2 bases and J lost 7, with 18 bases in between. The CDR3 is CASSIRIAEVRNEQFF. Written as DNA, the CDR3 is TGTGCCAGTAGTATAAGAATCGCGGAGGTGAGGAATGAGCAGTTCTTC.

About this clonotype itself: A single base separates this from a much larger clone, so it may be a read error. The chain employs TRBV5-1 and TRBJ2-1; possible D gene TRBD1, 5 bases. CDR1 and CDR2 from the germline V gene are SGHRS and YFSETQ. There are 14 residues in the CDR3. The DNA for the CDR3 is TGCGCCAGCAGCTTGGTTGGGCAGGGCGGCGAGCAGCACTTC. Translating it yields CASSLVGQGGEQHF.

This clonotype came up many times. The chain employs TRBV19 and TRBJ2-1; D is tentatively TRBD1 or TRBD2 (6 bases each). The length of the CDR3 is 12 residues. Germline lookup yields CDR1 LNHDA and CDR2 SQIVND (reference sequence). Trimming removed 5 bases from V and 6 bases from J, with 8 bases in between. CDR3 amino acids: CASSEGGNEQFF. CDR3 sequence (DNA): TGTGCCAGTAGTGAGGGGGGCAATGAGCAGTTCTTC. Together with reference TRBV19 and TRBJ2-1, the CDR3 gives the full variable domain: DGGITQSPKYLFRKEGQNVTLSCEQNLNHDAMYWYRQDPGQGLRLIYYSQIVNDFQKGDIAEGYSVSREKKESFPLTVTSAQKNPTAFYLCASSEGGNEQFFGPGTRLTVL.

Many counts were recorded for this clonotype. This rearrangement joins TRBV10-3 to TRBJ2-3, with 12 bases fitting TRBD2. CDR3 size: 17 residues. Germline V gene data show CDR1 as ENHRY and CDR2 as SYGVKD. Trimming at V came to 2 bases and at J to 4 bases, leaving 7 bases not matched to a gene. This chain's CDR3 is CAISEPVRLAGADTQYF. CDR3 nucleotide sequence: TGTGCCATCAGTGAGCCCGTCCGACTAGCGGGAGCAGATACGCAGTATTTT.

The sample holds many counts of this clonotype. This sequence joins TRBV4-1 and TRBJ2-7; 9 nucleotides align to TRBD2. V was clipped by 1 base and J by 4 bases; unmatched bases: 2. The CDR3 sequence is 14 residues long. The germline CDR1 and CDR2 sequences are MGHRA and YSYEKL. CDR3 coding DNA: TGCGCCAGCAGCCAAGCACTAGCGGGTTACGAGCAGTACTTC. It is translated as CASSQALAGYEQYF.

Of note for this clonotype: Just one base apart from a much larger clone, this may be a read error. The chain couples TRBV5-4 to TRBJ2-2, with 9 bases aligning to TRBD2. CDR3 length: 17 residues. V lost 6 bases and J lost 6; bases outside the gene matches: 15. Germline V gene sequence: CDR1 SGHNT, CDR2 YYREEE (reference sequence). CDR3 protein: CASNGYSGSRGAGELFF. The CDR3 DNA sequence: TGTGCCAGCAACGGTTATAGCGGGAGTCGAGGCGCCGGGGAGCTGTTTTTT. Full variable domain (rest looked up from reference TRBV5-4 and TRBJ2-2): ETGVTQSPTHLIKTRGQQVTLRCSSQSGHNTVSWYQQALGQGPQFIFQYYREEENGRGNFPPRFSGLQFPNYSSELNVNALELDDSALYLCASNGYSGSRGAGELFFGEGSRLTVL.

In regard to this clonotype: A read error is possible here, since a much larger clone lies one base away. The chain uses TRBV7-2 and TRBJ2-1, with 9 bases aligning to TRBD2. V gave up 6 bases and J gave up 6 bases; unmatched junction bases: 9. Per germline, CDR1 SGHTA and CDR2 FQGNSA. CDR3 length equals 15 residues. CDR3 residues: CASSRTGGLANEQFF. CDR3 DNA: TGTGCCAGCAGTCGTACTGGGGGACTAGCCAATGAGCAGTTCTTC.

About this clonotype: Relative to the germline gene, one junction end is altered; a read error may explain this. This sequence joins TRBV6-5 and TRBJ2-2; TRBD1 matches 10 bases. Germline CDR1 is MNHEY and CDR2 is SVGAGI. This CDR3 is built from 14 residues. In DNA form, the CDR3 reads TGTGCCAGCAGTTTTGACAGGGGGCGAGGGGGGCTGTTTTTT. Translating gives CASSFDRGRGGLFF.

This clonotype was observed a handful of times. A read error may account for a junction end that differs from germline. The chain combines TRBV5-5 with TRBJ1-1; D is unclear. Germline loops: CDR1 SGHKS, CDR2 YYEKEE (reference sequence). This CDR3 region has 14 residues. The CDR3 here is CASSRLGVNTEAVF. CDR3 sequence (DNA): TGTGCCAGCAGCCGGCTTGGAGTGAACACTGAAGCTGTCTTT.

This clonotype was recorded many times. V is TRBV29-1 and J is TRBJ2-1, with no clear D. This CDR3 contains 12 residues. CDR1 is SQVTM, CDR2 ANQGSEA, per germline. V lost 8 bases and J lost 7, with 15 bases in between. CDR3 sequence: CSLRARWNEQFF. The CDR3 DNA reads as TGCAGCCTACGGGCGCGCTGGAATGAGCAGTTCTTC.

The genes are TRBV5-1 and TRBJ2-7; no clear D gene. The CDR3 totals 12 residues. Trimming shortened V by 0 bases and J by 6 bases, and 7 bases separated the two germline ends. Germline CDR1 SGHRS, CDR2 YFSETQ. In DNA, the CDR3 is TGCGCCAGCAGCTTGGACAGAGCCGAGCAGTACTTC. Amino acid sequence: CASSLDRAEQYF. Full variable domain (rest looked up from reference TRBV5-1 and TRBJ2-7): KAGVTQTPRYLIKTRGQQVTLSCSPISGHRSVSWYQQTPGQGLQFLFEYFSETQRNKGNFPGRFSGRQFSNSRSEMNVSTLELGDSALYLCASSLDRAEQYFGPGTRLTVT.

This clonotype has only a few counts. The chain carries TRBV7-8 and TRBJ1-3; D is unresolved. CDR3 length: 15 amino acids. The germline V and J ends were trimmed by 1 base and 1 base, with 8 bases remaining between them. From germline, CDR1 is SGHVS and CDR2 FQNEAQ. CDR3 in DNA: TGTGCCAGCAGCTTAGTACAGAGTTCTGGAAACACCATATATTTT. It specifies CASSLVQSSGNTIYF. The entire variable domain, with the rest obtained from reference TRBV7-8 and TRBJ1-3, is as follows: GAGVSQSPRYKVAKRGQDVALRCDPISGHVSLFWYQQALGQGPEFLTYFQNEAQLDKSGLPSDRFFAERPEGSVSTLKIQRTQQEDSAVYLCASSLVQSSGNTIYFGEGSWLTVV.

The rearrangement links TRBV7-9 to TRBJ2-5; 7 positions agree with TRBD1. The germline gives CDR1 SEHNR, CDR2 FQNEAQ (reference sequence). Trimming cost V 5 bases and J 0 bases; bases outside gene matches: 18. The CDR3 is 19 amino acids. DNA for the CDR3: TGTGCCAGCAGCCTATACCGACAGGGATGGGGGCTCAACCAAGAGACCCAGTACTTC. It yields the protein CASSLYRQGWGLNQETQYF. Complete variable domain (other parts from reference TRBV7-9 and TRBJ2-5): DTGVSQNPRHKITKRGQNVTFRCDPISEHNRLYWYRQTLGQGPEFLTYFQNEAQLEKSRLLSDRFSAERPKGSFSTLEIQRTEQGDSAMYLCASSLYRQGWGLNQETQYFGPGTRLLVL.

This clonotype was recorded at least ten times. This chain links TRBV5-4 with TRBJ1-5; D may be TRBD1 (5 bases). This CDR3 is built from 13 residues. The germline gives CDR1 SGHNT, CDR2 YYREEE (reference sequence). V gave up 4 bases and J gave up 5 bases, with 10 bases separating them. This CDR3 reads CASSGGVDQPQHF. CDR3 sequence (DNA): TGTGCCAGCAGCGGAGGGGTGGATCAGCCCCAGCATTTT.

As regards this clonotype: This may stem from a read error, because a much larger clone lies one nucleotide away. V and J are TRBV6-2 or TRBV6-3 and TRBJ2-3; 14 nucleotides align to TRBD2. Germline CDR1 is MNHEY and CDR2 is SVGEGT. The CDR3 runs 17 residues. After removal of 6 bases from V and 11 bases from J, the junction contained 16 bases not matched to a gene. The CDR3 nucleotides are TGTGCCAGCAGCCGACAACCGGGACTAGCGGGAGAAGTTTGGCAGTATTTT. This gives the protein CASSRQPGLAGEVWQYF.

This clonotype was observed at least ten times. This chain connects TRBV4-1 to TRBJ1-5; possible D gene TRBD1, 6 bases. This CDR3 spans 15 amino acids. Trimming removed 5 bases at V and 2 bases at J, with 13 bases between. Germline V gives CDR1 MGHRA, CDR2 YSYEKL. The CDR3 region is CASSDPGQRNQPQHF. The CDR3 region has the DNA TGCGCCAGCAGCGATCCTGGACAGCGCAATCAGCCCCAGCATTTT.

This clonotype has ten or more counts. A much larger clone sits a single nucleotide away, making a read error possible. The genes are TRBV29-1 and TRBJ2-1, with D possibly being TRBD2 (6 bases). The V gene's germline CDR1 is SQVTM and CDR2 ANQGSEA. The CDR3 is 17 amino acids. The CDR3 region is CSVDPRLLGLNYNGQFF. CDR3 sequence (DNA): TGCAGCGTTGATCCCCGCCTATTGGGACTCAACTACAATGGGCAGTTCTTC.